This TCR beta chain was observed in a study of T cells in Graves' hyperthyroidism and ophthalmopathy. Germline CDR1 DFQATT, CDR2 SNEGSKA (reference sequence). The CDR3 extends over 15 amino acids. The junction had 13 bases not matched to a gene; V was cut back by 2 bases and J by 7 bases. Amplified regions were TCR beta CDR3 sequences from RNA transcripts. RT-PCR in the first round (using the HTBI primer set) targeted the TCR CDR3. TCRdb reanalysed the multiplex PCR reads using MiXCR and keeps one entry per CDR3 protein. The data show 600,000 to 650,000 distinct CDR3 sequences, about a fifth seen once.

The chain recombines TRBV20-1 with TRBJ2-7; 8 bases map to TRBD1. The receptor comes from a man aged 25-45 years with Graves' ophthalmopathy. Sequences were obtained from blood. The CDR3 sequence is CSARTNADRVDEQYF. The CDR3 DNA is TGCAGTGCTAGAACTAATGCGGACAGGGTTGATGAGCAGTACTTC.